Each of the 27 T cell receptor beta chains below was sequenced from the same sample in a study of cytomegalovirus exposure and HLA in healthy donors. PCR involved 60 Vbeta and 13 Jbeta primers. TCRdb's table, derived via immunoSEQ multiplex PCR, lists solely in-frame clones and lacks some. This sample carries under 150,000 clones, 65% to 85% of them seen once, and the ten largest clones take around 7%. Input material: PBMCs. These receptors were collected from a woman aged 40 to 50 in good health and CMV-seropositive.

The CDR3 is CASRPTSRIEQFF. CDR3 coding DNA: TGTGCCAGCAGACCGACTAGTCGGATCGAGCAGTTCTTC. This chain connects TRBV25-1 to TRBJ2-1; the D gene is possibly TRBD2 (6 bases). Germline assignment: CDR1 MGHDK and CDR2 SYGVNS. The CDR3 is made up of 13 amino acids. V dropped 6 bases and J dropped 10 bases, with 16 bases sitting between them.

The chain combines TRBV11-3 with TRBJ2-2; 9 bases map to TRBD1. The V and J ends lost 5 bases and 5 bases, in that order; junction bases with no gene match: 6. CDR1 SGHNT and CDR2 YENEEA come from the germline V gene. This CDR3 contains 15 residues. CDR3 residues: CASSPGTGRTGELFF. The DNA for the CDR3 is TGTGCCAGCAGCCCCGGGACAGGGAGGACCGGGGAGCTGTTTTTT.

The chain uses TRBV5-1 and TRBJ1-2, with 8 positions matching TRBD1. The CDR3 contains 13 residues. Germline lookup yields CDR1 SGHRS and CDR2 YFSETQ. V trimming: 3 bases; J trimming: 4 bases; junction bases outside the gene matches: 2. The CDR3 DNA is TGCGCCAGCAGCTACGGACAGGGCTATGGCTACACCTTC. Protein product: CASSYGQGYGYTF.

V and J are TRBV7-7 and TRBJ1-1; D is ambiguous. This CDR3 region has 13 residues. V gave up 5 bases and J gave up 0 bases, with 7 bases separating them. Germline lookup yields CDR1 SSHAT and CDR2 FNYEAQ (reference sequence). The CDR3 nucleotides are TGTGCCAGCAGCATAACAGTGAACACTGAAGCTTTCTTT. Amino acid sequence: CASSITVNTEAFF.

The rearrangement joins TRBV7-2 to TRBJ2-7; 8 bases agree with TRBD1. Germline trimming cut 6 bases from V and 2 bases from J; bases unmatched to any gene: 6. There are 14 residues in the CDR3. The germline V gene has CDR1 SGHTA and CDR2 FQGNSA. The CDR3 sequence is CASRPGQGTYEQYF. In nucleotides, the CDR3 is TGTGCCAGCAGACCCGGACAGGGAACCTACGAGCAGTACTTC.

The chain combines TRBV5-4 with TRBJ2-5; TRBD1 aligns across 7 bases. Matching the DNA end better, TRBJ2-7 makes the J call doubtful. Germline CDR1 reads SGHNT; CDR2 reads YYREEE (reference sequence). The CDR3 has 13 amino acids. This CDR3 is CASSLTGAYEQYF. The DNA for the CDR3 is TGTGCCAGCAGCTTAACAGGGGCCTACGAGCAGTACTTC.

V and J are TRBV30 and TRBJ2-5, with D possibly matching TRBD2 (6 bases). The end of the DNA aligns better with TRBJ2-7, so the J call may be wrong. Germline CDR1 GTSNPN, CDR2 SVGIG (reference sequence). The CDR3 is 15 residues long. This CDR3 is CAWSGHRDSAYEQYF. The CDR3 DNA sequence: TGTGCCTGGAGTGGACACCGGGACTCTGCCTACGAGCAGTACTTC.

The chain is built from TRBV11-2 and TRBJ2-1; D call uncertain. The germline gives CDR1 SGHAT, CDR2 FQNNGV. The CDR3 extends over 15 amino acids. Trimming left V 3 bases short and J 10 bases short, with 19 bases between. CDR3 region: CASSLPSTPRREQFF. CDR3 nucleotide sequence: TGTGCCAGCAGCTTGCCCTCGACCCCTAGGAGAGAGCAGTTCTTC.

This clone was seen more than once but under ten times. The J gene is TRBJ1-5, the V gene TRBV6-6; possibly TRBD1 for D (6 bases). This CDR3 spans 13 amino acids. The V and J ends lost 7 bases and 6 bases respectively, with 13 bases between them. CDR1 is MNHNY, CDR2 SVGAGI, per germline (reference sequence). CDR3 in amino acids: CASNTGSSQPQHF. Written as DNA, the CDR3 is TGTGCCAGCAATACAGGGTCTAGTCAGCCCCAGCATTTT.

This clone was counted a few times. This chain joins TRBV19 and TRBJ2-3; TRBD1 matches at 10 bases. This CDR3 region has 15 residues. The germline V gene has CDR1 LNHDA and CDR2 SQIVND (reference sequence). The V and J ends lost 7 bases and 2 bases, in that order; junction bases with no gene match: 6. The CDR3, as DNA: TGTGCCAGTAAGCCCGGGACAGGGGCCACAGATACGCAGTATTTT. Protein: CASKPGTGATDTQYF.

The chain employs TRBV4-3 and TRBJ2-5; 9 bases agree with TRBD2. V lost 2 bases to trimming and J lost 3 bases; unmatched junction nucleotides: 7. The CDR3 sequence is 16 residues long. Germline lookup yields CDR1 LGHNA and CDR2 YSLEER. The CDR3 DNA is TGCGCCAGCAGCCAATTTGAGCGGGGGGTAAAAGAGACCCAGTACTTC. Translated, it gives CASSQFERGVKETQYF.

The chain couples TRBV5-4 to TRBJ1-2, with D perhaps TRBD1 (5 bases). There are 12 residues in the CDR3. Germline V CDR1 and CDR2: SGHNT, YYREEE (reference sequence). V gave up 7 bases and J gave up 8 bases, with 15 bases separating them. DNA for the CDR3: TGTGCCAGCCGACCCGGGGGTGAGGGCTACACCTTC. The encoded protein is CASRPGGEGYTF.

The chain recombines TRBV28 with TRBJ2-7, with D perhaps TRBD1 (6 bases). Trimming removed 1 base from V and 3 bases from J, with 10 bases in between. The CDR3 has 14 residues. CDR1 is MDHEN, CDR2 SYDVKM, per germline. This chain's CDR3 is CASSLFTGHYEQYF. CDR3 bases: TGTGCCAGCAGTTTATTCACGGGACACTACGAGCAGTACTTC.

The chain carries TRBV27 and TRBJ2-7, with 8 bases aligning to TRBD1. The CDR3 is 16 residues long. Germline CDR1 is MNHEY and CDR2 is SMNVEV (reference sequence). With 5 bases clipped from V and 2 bases from J, the junction kept 11 bases outside the gene matches. CDR3 in amino acids: CASSRLSEQGAYEQYF. CDR3 nucleotide sequence: TGTGCCAGCAGTCGCCTGTCGGAACAGGGGGCCTACGAGCAGTACTTC.

V is TRBV5-4 and J is TRBJ1-2, with D uncertain. Germline values: CDR1 SGHNT, CDR2 YYREEE (reference sequence). CDR3 length: 12 amino acids. Trimming shortened V by 4 bases and J by 0 bases, and 4 bases separated the two germline ends. The CDR3 region is CASSQTNYGYTF. The CDR3 DNA reads as TGTGCCAGCAGCCAGACTAACTATGGCTACACCTTC.

Points on this clone: Other DNA sequences within the sample encode an identical CDR3. The genes are TRBV7-2 and TRBJ2-7; no firm D call. V was clipped by 1 base and J by 4 bases, with 11 bases between them. The CDR3 runs 14 residues. CDR1 and CDR2 from the germline V gene are SGHTA and FQGNSA. The CDR3 bases are TGTGCCAGCAGCTTAGGTTCGCAGAATTACGAGCAGTACTTC. Amino acids: CASSLGSQNYEQYF.

J is TRBJ2-1 and V is TRBV11-1; 14 bases map to TRBD2. This CDR3 has 15 residues. In germline, CDR1 is SGHAT, CDR2 FQDESV (reference sequence). V was clipped by 10 bases and J by 7 bases; unmatched bases: 9. The chain's CDR3 is CATSTSGGARNEQFF. The CDR3 DNA follows: TGTGCCACCTCGACTAGCGGGGGGGCTAGGAATGAGCAGTTCTTC.

In its sample, this clone was seen a few times. V and J are TRBV5-1 and TRBJ2-5; D is possibly TRBD2 (7 bases). The DNA end is a closer match to TRBJ2-7, so the J assignment may be wrong. This CDR3 is built from 16 residues. Germline loops: CDR1 SGHRS, CDR2 YFSETQ. Here the CDR3 DNA reads TGCGCCAGCGCTAAAGAGGGGGGGGGCCAGTCCTACGAGCAGTACTTC. It codes for CASAKEGGGQSYEQYF.

V and J are TRBV6-1 and TRBJ2-4; TRBD2 is a possible D gene (6 bases). V shed 1 base and J shed 1 base, with 11 bases lying between them. Per germline, CDR1 MNHNS and CDR2 SASEGT. The CDR3 length is 16 residues. CDR3 in amino acids: CASSEGGGTAKNIQYF. The CDR3 coding sequence is TGTGCCAGCAGTGAAGGAGGAGGGACGGCCAAAAACATTCAGTACTTC.

CDR3 coding DNA: TGTGCCATCAGGACAGGGAATCAGCCCCAGCATTTT. Translating it yields CAIRTGNQPQHF. The J gene is TRBJ1-5, the V gene TRBV10-3; 7 positions agree with TRBD1. CDR1 is ENHRY, CDR2 SYGVKD, per germline. V lost 6 bases, J lost 4 bases, and 0 bases stayed unmatched. This CDR3 has 12 amino acids.

This chain links TRBV2 with TRBJ2-5; 11 bases fit TRBD2. The CDR3 sequence is 14 residues long. V was clipped by 5 bases and J by 5 bases; unmatched bases: 4. Germline values: CDR1 SNHLY, CDR2 FYNNEI. DNA for the CDR3: TGTGCCAGCAGTTTCTGGACTAGCGGGGAGACCCAGTACTTC. Its translation is CASSFWTSGETQYF.

The chain combines TRBV7-2 with TRBJ1-2, with TRBD1 identical over 7 bases. The CDR3 contains 13 residues. V gave up 1 base and J gave up 8 bases; unmatched junction bases: 4. Germline CDR1 SGHTA, CDR2 FQGNSA. CDR3 bases: TGTGCCAGCAGCTTAGAGACAGGGTACGGCTACACCTTC. Its translation: CASSLETGYGYTF.

The genes are TRBV5-4 and TRBJ1-1; 7 bases line up with TRBD1. The CDR3 contains 12 residues. V dropped 0 bases and J dropped 11; count of bases not matched to a gene: 4. CDR1 SGHNT and CDR2 YYREEE come from the germline V gene (reference sequence). CDR3 in amino acids: CASSLDRGGAFF. For the CDR3, the DNA is TGTGCCAGCAGCTTGGACAGGGGTGGGGCTTTCTTT.

The rearrangement uses TRBV2 and TRBJ2-2; TRBD1 might be the D (5 bases). Germline CDR1 SNHLY, CDR2 FYNNEI. This CDR3 is 13 amino acids long. V was shortened by 4 bases and J by 4 bases, with 7 bases between the two germline ends. The CDR3 loop is CASSVGPTGELFF. The CDR3 nucleotides are TGTGCCAGCAGTGTGGGGCCCACCGGGGAGCTGTTTTTT. Full variable domain (outside the CDR3, taken from reference TRBV2 and TRBJ2-2): EPEVTQTPSHQVTQMGQEVILRCVPISNHLYFYWYRQILGQKVEFLVSFYNNEISEKSEIFDDQFSVERPDGSNFTLKIRSTKLEDSAMYFCASSVGPTGELFFGEGSRLTVL.

There are a few counts of this clone. The chain joins TRBV7-2 to TRBJ1-1; the D is unclear. Germline-derived CDR1 and CDR2 are SGHTA and FQGNSA. The CDR3 has 16 amino acids. Deletions cut 5 bases from V and 4 bases from J, with 20 bases between. CDR3 loop: CASSQESSPAGTEAFF. DNA for the CDR3: TGTGCCAGCAGCCAAGAAAGTTCGCCCGCAGGCACTGAAGCTTTCTTT.

This rearrangement joins TRBV12-5 to TRBJ2-7; possible D gene TRBD1, 5 bases. Trimming removed 0 bases from V and 4 bases from J, with 13 bases in between. This CDR3 is 15 amino acids long. The V gene's germline CDR1 is LGHNT and CDR2 FRNRAP. The chain's CDR3 is CASGLVVGPSYEQYF. CDR3 in DNA: TGTGCTAGTGGTTTGGTGGTGGGGCCCAGTTACGAGCAGTACTTC.

This clone was counted once. V usage is TRBV21-1 and J usage is TRBJ1-2. TRBV21-1 is classified as a pseudogene. The CDR3 is 14 residues long. Here the CDR3 reads CASSKSGSFYGYTF. In nucleotides, the CDR3 is TGTGCCAGCAGCAAAAGCGGGTCCTTCTATGGCTACACCTTC.